Listed here are 4 T cell receptor beta chains from one sample, sequenced in a study of shared clonotypes between healthy human individuals. Data came from immunoSEQ multiplex PCR; TCRdb stores just in-frame clones and leaves some out. The table includes about 1,500,000 clones, around 97% detected once. The sample comprised naive CD4+ T cells sorted from blood. Described subset: CD45RA+ positively selected. These receptors were taken from a man in his thirties or forties in good health.

The genes are TRBV5-1 and TRBJ1-3; D is possibly TRBD1 (6 bases). Per germline, CDR1 SGHRS and CDR2 YFSETQ. V was cut by 1 base and J by 3 bases, with 11 bases left in between. This CDR3 contains 15 residues. DNA of the CDR3: TGCGCCAGCAGCTTGATGGGGGCTAGTGGAAACACCATATATTTT. Its protein product is CASSLMGASGNTIYF.

The rearrangement uses TRBV9 and TRBJ2-7; D possibly corresponds to TRBD2 (6 bases). CDR1 and CDR2 from the germline V gene are SGDLS and YYNGEE. V lost 1 base and J 2 bases, leaving 16 bases between the germline ends. The CDR3 is 16 residues long. CDR3 amino acids: CASSVTVGSLAYEQYF. The DNA of the CDR3 is TGTGCCAGCAGCGTAACGGTCGGGAGTCTTGCCTACGAGCAGTACTTC.

Here the CDR3 DNA reads TGTGCCAGTACTGGCCCAGGGGGGGGGAGCAATCAGCCCCAGCATTTT. Its protein is CASTGPGGGSNQPQHF. The chain has TRBV2 and TRBJ1-5, with 7 bases matching TRBD1. The CDR3 sequence is 16 residues long. The V gene end was trimmed by 9 bases and the J gene end by 1 base; junction bases not matched to a gene: 12. Germline assignment: CDR1 SNHLY and CDR2 FYNNEI.

The chain combines TRBV7-9 with TRBJ2-6; TRBD1 is a possible D gene (6 bases). This CDR3 spans 15 amino acids. Germline assignment: CDR1 SEHNR and CDR2 FQNEAQ (reference sequence). V dropped 4 bases and J dropped 4 bases, with 11 bases sitting between them. As DNA, the CDR3 is TGTGCCAGCAGCTCGAACAGGGCCGGGGCCAACGTCCTGACTTTC. Translation: CASSSNRAGANVLTF. The full variable domain, its missing parts supplied by reference TRBV7-9 and TRBJ2-6, is DTGVSQNPRHKITKRGQNVTFRCDPISEHNRLYWYRQTLGQGPEFLTYFQNEAQLEKSRLLSDRFSAERPKGSFSTLEIQRTEQGDSAMYLCASSSNRAGANVLTFGAGSRLTVL.